The clone carrying this TCR beta chain was seen repeatedly, ten times or more. The antigen is not known. These data belong to a study of T-cell reconstitution after alpha-beta-depleted transplantation in children. Findings of the study overall: After transplant, at about two months, alpha-beta T cells were reportedly derived from several hundred expanded graft clones. The main origin of T-cell counts and diversity one year after transplant was newly produced T cells. Day-60 TCRbeta diversity that was high in some patients was derived from surviving recipient T cells and thymic progenitors.

Trimming cost V 4 bases and J 10 bases; bases outside gene matches: 11. The CDR3 is 16 amino acids. Germline CDR1 and CDR2: SGDLS and YYNGEE. TCRbeta library preparation incorporated unique molecular identifiers. Each CDR3 protein gets one entry after TCRdb re-called the PCR reads with MiXCR. The sample lists 200,000 to 300,000 distinct CDR3 sequences; 7.5% to 9.5% were seen once. This receptor was taken from a male patient between 10 and 17 years old who had a stem cell transplant for acute lymphoblastic leukemia, so the T cells may come from the graft donor. This sample comprised PBMCs, mostly from graft donor cells, obtained 180 days after TCRalphabeta/CD19-depleted stem cell transplant. The chain recombines TRBV9 with TRBJ2-1, with TRBD2 identical over 13 bases. The CDR3, as DNA: TGTGCCAGCAGCCCTTGGTGGACTAGCGGGGGTCGGGAGCAGTTCTTC. Protein: CASSPWWTSGGREQFF.